The 15 T cell receptor beta chains given below trace back to one sample, sequenced in a study of T cells generated in artificial thymic organoids. Artificial thymic organoids aggregated human hematopoietic stem and progenitor cells with human DLL1-expressing MS5 murine stromal cells. Organoids were seeded with FACS-purified CD34+CD3- stem and progenitor cells depleted of residual T cells. Antigens of these TCRs are unknown. Separate semi-nested PCRs amplified TCRalpha and TCRbeta libraries using constant-region reverse primers in TRAC or TRBC. Each CDR3 protein is one row after TCRdb ran MiXCR on the 5' RACE reads. The sample holds over 5,000 distinct CDR3 sequences, 25% to 30% seen once. Sequences were obtained from naive CD8+ T cells grown in artificial thymic organoids from cord blood stem and progenitor cells. Subset indicated: CD3+TCRalphabeta+CD8SP T cells; for blood, CD45RO-CCR7+ naive CD8+ T cells. The receptors here all came from a human donor who gave cord blood stem cells for thymic organoid culture, a cardiac surgery patient who gave postnatal thymus, or a blood donor (not recorded which).

Sample share makes this clonotype medium-sized. The rearrangement links TRBV20-1 to TRBJ2-7; 9 positions match TRBD1. Germline CDR1 reads DFQATT; CDR2 reads SNEGSKA (reference sequence). The CDR3 consists of 16 residues. Trimming removed 1 base from V and 2 bases from J; junction bases left unmatched: 9. The DNA for the CDR3 is TGCAGTGCTAGAGGACTATCGGGACAGGGACCCTACGAGCAGTACTTC. The encoded protein is CSARGLSGQGPYEQYF.

The rearrangement joins TRBV12-3 or TRBV12-4 to TRBJ2-6; possible D gene TRBD2, 6 bases. V lost 4 bases, J lost 1 base, and 11 bases lay in between. The CDR3 contains 16 residues. The CDR3 sequence: CASSSRRASGANVLTF. The CDR3 coding sequence is TGTGCCAGCAGTTCCCGGAGGGCGTCTGGGGCCAACGTCCTGACTTTC.

This clonotype ranks as medium-sized. The chain uses TRBV7-4 and TRBJ2-3; a possible D gene is TRBD1 (6 bases). Germline CDR1 is SGHVT and CDR2 is SQSDAQ. The CDR3 consists of 13 residues. Trimming removed 5 bases at V and 3 bases at J, with 9 bases between. This chain's CDR3 is CASSRTATDTQYF. The CDR3 nucleotides are TGTGCCAGCAGCCGGACAGCTACAGATACGCAGTATTTT.

This clonotype is categorized as medium-sized. The chain recombines TRBV4-3 with TRBJ1-2, with D tentatively TRBD1 (6 bases). Trimming took off 0 bases at V and 3 bases at J, with 11 bases between the two ends. The CDR3 totals 15 residues. Germline V lookup: CDR1 LGHNA, CDR2 YSLEER. The CDR3 coding sequence is TGCGCCAGCAGCCAAGATCTGGCAGGGGACTATGGCTACACCTTC. Protein product: CASSQDLAGDYGYTF.

Concerning this clonotype: Being one base from a much bigger clone, this may be a read error. The V gene is TRBV6-2 or TRBV6-3, the J gene TRBJ2-7, with D unclear. Trimming removed 2 bases from V and 9 bases from J, with 11 bases in between. CDR3 length: 12 residues. CDR1 and CDR2 from the germline V gene are MNHEY and SVGEGT. The CDR3 region has the DNA TGTGCCAGCAGTTACGGTCCCGCAATGCAGTACTTC. This codes for CASSYGPAMQYF.

As regards this clonotype: This clone may be a read error of a much larger clone one base away. The chain employs TRBV4-3 and TRBJ2-7; no reliable D call. The CDR3 spans 14 residues. V lost 8 bases to trimming and J lost 3 bases, with 17 bases between them. Per germline, CDR1 LGHNA and CDR2 YSLEER. The chain's CDR3 is CASHPNCHSYEQYF. CDR3 nucleotides: TGCGCCAGCCATCCCAATTGCCACAGCTACGAGCAGTACTTC.

This chain connects TRBV12-3 or TRBV12-4 to TRBJ2-3; the D gene is possibly TRBD1 (5 bases). This CDR3 is 13 amino acids long. Trimming cost V 1 base and J 6 bases, with 8 bases left between them. CDR3 protein: CASSLGSGDTQYF. Written as DNA, the CDR3 is TGTGCCAGCAGTTTAGGATCAGGGGATACGCAGTATTTT.

Within the sample, this clonotype is medium-sized. The V gene is TRBV6-2 or TRBV6-3, the J gene TRBJ2-7; D is perhaps TRBD1 (6 bases). CDR1 and CDR2 from the germline V gene are MNHEY and SVGEGT. The V gene lost 4 bases and the J gene lost 3 bases, with 13 bases spanning the gap. The CDR3 is made up of 14 amino acids. The chain's CDR3 is CASSSGARFYEQYF. CDR3 nucleotides: TGTGCCAGCAGTTCAGGGGCGCGATTCTACGAGCAGTACTTC.

As for this clonotype: A much bigger clone sits one base away, suggesting this may be a read error. The J gene is TRBJ2-7, the V gene TRBV10-3, with 7 positions matching TRBD1. Germline loops: CDR1 ENHRY, CDR2 SYGVKD. The CDR3 has 14 amino acids. CDR3 bases: TGTGCCATCAGTGAGTCGGGACAGCCTTACGAGCGGTACTTC. It specifies CAISESGQPYERYF.

This clonotype is deemed medium-sized. The CDR3 loop is CASSSTPYEQYF. The CDR3 coding sequence is TGTGCCAGCAGTTCTACACCCTACGAGCAGTACTTC. The gene calls are TRBV6-6 and TRBJ2-7; D unclear. The CDR3 spans 12 residues. V shed 4 bases and J shed 2 bases, with 6 bases lying between them. The germline V gene encodes CDR1 MNHNY and CDR2 SVGAGI (reference sequence).

This clonotype has more than one count but fewer than ten. The V call is TRBV4-3, the J call TRBJ1-1; no definite D call. In germline, CDR1 is LGHNA, CDR2 YSLEER. Trimming cost V 3 bases and J 0 bases, with 11 bases left between them. This CDR3 has 15 residues. CDR3 sequence (DNA): TGCGCCAGCAGCCAGGGGTCACAGTTGAACACTGAAGCTTTCTTT. It is translated as CASSQGSQLNTEAFF.

Judged by abundance, this clonotype is medium-sized. This chain's CDR3 is CASSSRLGSQPQHF. As DNA, the CDR3 is TGTGCCAGTAGTTCAAGGTTAGGCTCTCAGCCCCAGCATTTT. V is TRBV19 and J is TRBJ1-5; D gene uncertain. V was pared by 5 bases and J by 6 bases, with 14 bases between. Germline assignment: CDR1 LNHDA and CDR2 SQIVND (reference sequence). The CDR3 contains 14 residues.

The chain uses TRBV15 and TRBJ2-5; D unclear. Trimming took off 0 bases at V and 5 bases at J, with 7 bases between the two ends. CDR1 LNHNV and CDR2 YYDKDF come from the germline V gene (reference sequence). The CDR3 sequence is 13 residues long. The CDR3 loop is CATSRDNGETQYF. The CDR3 nucleotides read TGTGCCACCAGCAGAGATAACGGGGAGACCCAGTACTTC.

The chain combines TRBV6-2 or TRBV6-3 with TRBJ2-3; maybe TRBD1 (6 bases). Trimming removed 1 base from V and 9 bases from J, with 14 bases in between. CDR1 MNHEY and CDR2 SVGEGT come from the germline V gene. The CDR3 has 14 residues. The CDR3: CASSYLDRGQTQYF. CDR3 nucleotide sequence: TGTGCCAGCAGTTACTTAGACCGAGGACAGACGCAGTATTTT.

The chain joins TRBV27 to TRBJ2-1, with a tentative D call TRBD2 (5 bases). CDR3 length: 20 residues. Trimming removed 3 bases from V and 0 bases from J, with 24 bases in between. The germline V gene encodes CDR1 MNHEY and CDR2 SMNVEV (reference sequence). The CDR3 here is CASSLARKGIERSSYNEQFF. In nucleotides, the CDR3 is TGTGCCAGCAGTTTGGCGCGGAAGGGCATCGAGCGGAGCTCCTACAATGAGCAGTTCTTC.